This entry describes one T cell receptor beta chain. The target antigen is unknown. Trimming stripped 0 bases from V and 6 bases from J, with 9 bases between. The CDR3 extends over 14 amino acids. Germline CDR1 reads MNHEY; CDR2 reads SMNVEV (reference sequence). This specimen comes from a study of T cell responses to AZD1222 COVID-19 vaccine. Study-wide results and limits: It was only after the peak T cell response that any repertoires were sampled. Donors in the cohort were predominantly white British and more often female, and clonal diversity was possibly underestimated. Nearly half of the spike-specific TCRs reportedly recognize variant regions that carry no mutations.

Using immunoSEQ multiplex PCR, the repertoire was profiled, and TCRdb retains in-frame clones only, with some absent. The profile shows over 110,000 clones, 93% of them singletons. Source: peripheral blood, taken on day 0 of AZD1222 vaccination. The chain uses TRBV27 and TRBJ2-1; possibly TRBD2 for D (5 bases). The TCR originated in an adult in good health. The CDR3 DNA reads as TGTGCCAGCAGTTTATCCCGACGGGGCAATGAGCAGTTCTTC. This codes for CASSLSRRGNEQFF.